Listed here is a single T cell receptor (beta chain). Germline-derived CDR1 and CDR2 are SNHLY and FYNNEI. The CDR3 spans 12 residues. V lost 7 bases, J lost 0 bases, and 7 bases lay in between. This entry belongs to a study of blood T cell repertoires in COVID-19. Study details: PBMCs, B-cell-depleted T cells, or T cells provided the cDNA or gDNA that made up the material.

Assay used: immunoSEQ multiplex PCR; TCRdb lists only in-frame clones, some missing. The data hold roughly 36,000 clones, with 85% observed a single time. This TCR derives from a man aged 60 to 69 with active COVID-19. Sequenced sample: peripheral blood. V and J are TRBV2 and TRBJ2-7; the D gene is possibly TRBD1 (6 bases). The CDR3 coding sequence is TGTGCCAGCAACAGGGTCTCCTACGAGCAGTACTTC. It specifies CASNRVSYEQYF.